The sequence of this T cell receptor beta chain was determined in a study of CD8 T cells in ankylosing spondylitis (dated by TCRdb to between 2016 and 2019). Study-level background: The study set out to find disease-linked TCR variants by profiling T cell receptor beta repertoires in ankylosing spondylitis patients and healthy donors. The whole study cohort included over 85 healthy donors and around 25 ankylosing spondylitis patients. Peripheral blood was sampled, and synovial fluid was also collected from ankylosing spondylitis patients. What the authors observed across the whole study: Some TCR beta motif variants had previously been reported in synovial fluid and blood of reactive arthritis patients, which suggested common disease-initiation mechanisms. In peripheral blood, the disease-linked clones were found at relatively low frequencies and had a CD8+ phenotype. A TCR beta motif of several highly homologous amino acid variants appeared characteristic of blood from ankylosing spondylitis patients. The disease-linked clones were reported to be significantly enriched in matched synovial fluid samples from ankylosing spondylitis patients.

Reads for this sample came from an Illumina HiSeq 2500. TCR beta libraries were prepared by quantitative 5'-RACE with molecular barcodes. The paper's data handling went like this. A new computational method, built on a probabilistic model of VDJ rearrangement, was used to identify disease-linked TCR variants. The public reads were quality trimmed at Q25 with fastp and then assembled into clones with MiXCR by TCRdb, keeping productive beta chains. Every entry covers one CDR3 protein and lists the most common genes and DNA from its rows. These V and J calls derive from TCRdb rather than the authors' analysis. The sample table holds some 240,000 distinct CDR3 sequences, of which roughly a quarter were seen once. Of the sample, more than 0.6% is held by the ten largest clones. A word on this clonotype: Its antigen is not yet known. Base qualities were left out, and no much larger clone turns up one base away.

The sample was blood, either unsorted or a sorted T cell fraction (not recorded which). The sequence derives from a male donor with ankylosing spondylitis or in good health (not recorded which).

The encoded CDR3 is CTGEAKNIQYF. The DNA reads TGCACAGGTGAAGCCAAAAACATTCAGTACTTC. The chain is made from TRBV20-1 and TRBJ2-4; the D gene identity is not certain. The germline V gene (reference sequence) specifies DFQATT as CDR1 and SNEGSKA as CDR2. The CDR3 runs 11 residues from the cysteine to the phenylalanine. Only CDR3 DNA is held: 33 bases, read in frame from base 1.